Below, 14 T cell receptor beta chains from the same sample are listed, as sequenced in a study of T cells in Graves' hyperthyroidism and ophthalmopathy. Authors of the study amplified TCR beta CDR3 regions from RNA transcripts. The study used the HTBI primer set for a first-round RT-PCR of the TCR CDR3. TCRdb re-called the multiplex PCR reads with MiXCR, one entry per CDR3 protein. In the table there are hundreds of thousands of distinct CDR3 sequences, over 35% of which are singletons. The specimen sequenced was blood. These receptors all come from a man between 18 and 29 years old with Graves' hyperthyroidism.

This clonotype was seen many times. V is TRBV6-6 and J is TRBJ1-2, with D possibly matching TRBD1 (6 bases). CDR3 length: 13 residues. The germline V gene encodes CDR1 MNHNY and CDR2 SVGAGI (reference sequence). Trimming left V 2 bases short and J 6 bases short, with 10 bases between. CDR3 coding DNA: TGTGCCAGCAGTTACGGGGAGGGGGATGGCTACACCTTC. Translating it yields CASSYGEGDGYTF.

The chain couples TRBV12-3 or TRBV12-4 to TRBJ2-2, with D uncertain. This CDR3 is built from 16 residues. The ends were cut back, 2 bases at V and 0 bases at J, with 10 bases in the middle. CDR3 in DNA: TGTGCCAGCAGTTTATGGCTAGGCTCGAACACCGGGGAGCTGTTTTTT. It translates to CASSLWLGSNTGELFF.

This rearrangement joins TRBV9 to TRBJ1-5; D not certain. V lost 0 bases and J 7 bases, leaving 11 bases between the germline ends. Germline CDR1 is SGDLS and CDR2 is YYNGEE. The CDR3 contains 14 residues. This CDR3 reads CASSVGAVPQPQHF. The CDR3 DNA is TGTGCCAGCAGCGTAGGTGCAGTACCCCAGCCCCAGCATTTT.

The chain has TRBV7-9 and TRBJ1-1; no definite D call. Trimming left V 6 bases short and J 1 base short, with 21 bases between. The CDR3 covers 17 residues. The germline V gene has CDR1 SEHNR and CDR2 FQNEAQ (reference sequence). Here the CDR3 DNA reads TGTGCCAGCAGGCCAAGCACCAAGTCACGGAGGAACACTGAAGCTTTCTTT. Protein: CASRPSTKSRRNTEAFF. Using reference TRBV7-9 and TRBJ1-1 for the parts outside the CDR3, the full variable domain is DTGVSQNPRHKITKRGQNVTFRCDPISEHNRLYWYRQTLGQGPEFLTYFQNEAQLEKSRLLSDRFSAERPKGSFSTLEIQRTEQGDSAMYLCASRPSTKSRRNTEAFFGQGTRLTVV.

To note about this clonotype: It may be a read error: a sequence one base away is much more abundant. The rearrangement uses TRBV7-9 and TRBJ1-4, with 10 bases identical to TRBD1. The CDR3 contains 15 residues. Germline V CDR1 and CDR2: SEHNR, FQNEAQ (reference sequence). The CDR3 DNA sequence: TGTGCCAGCAGCGCATCGGGGGACAGGGGAGGAAAACCGTTTTTT. Protein product: CASSASGDRGGKPFF.

This clonotype was seen at least ten times. V and J are TRBV15 and TRBJ1-4, with TRBD1 matching 10 bases. The V gene's germline CDR1 is LNHNV and CDR2 YYDKDF (reference sequence). The CDR3 totals 13 residues. V was clipped by 6 bases and J by 5 bases; unmatched bases: 0. The CDR3 bases are TGTGCCACCAGGGGACAGGGGAATGAAAAACTGTTTTTT. Translated: CATRGQGNEKLFF.

The count of this clonotype is one. J is TRBJ2-5 and V is TRBV7-8; 8 nucleotides agree with TRBD1. After removal of 11 bases from V and 2 bases from J, the junction contained 10 bases not matched to a gene. CDR3 length: 14 amino acids. In germline, CDR1 is SGHVS, CDR2 FQNEAQ. CDR3 DNA sequence: TGTGCCTGGAGACCGACAGGGGCTCAAGAGACCCAGTACTTC. Translated, it gives CAWRPTGAQETQYF.

This clonotype was observed a handful of times. The CDR3 is CASSRHRNSNQPQHF. Here the CDR3 DNA reads TGTGCCAGCAGCCGCCATCGGAATAGCAATCAGCCCCAGCATTTT. The rearrangement joins TRBV5-5 to TRBJ1-5; no clear D. CDR1 is SGHKS, CDR2 YYEKEE, per germline (reference sequence). CDR3 size: 15 residues. Trimming shortened V by 4 bases and J by 0 bases, and 11 bases separated the two germline ends.

This clonotype was seen repeatedly, ten times or more. The chain uses TRBV10-3 and TRBJ2-7, with D possibly being TRBD1 (6 bases). The CDR3 covers 14 residues. Germline CDR1 and CDR2: ENHRY and SYGVKD. The V end lost 6 bases, the J end lost 6 bases, and 18 bases lay between the germline ends. The CDR3 sequence: CAISVRGSEVEQYF. The CDR3 DNA reads as TGTGCCATCAGCGTCAGGGGATCAGAGGTCGAGCAGTACTTC.

This chain connects TRBV20-1 to TRBJ2-2; D remains ambiguous. Trimming took off 0 bases at V and 0 bases at J, with 14 bases between the two ends. CDR1 and CDR2 (germline): DFQATT, SNEGSKA (reference sequence). The CDR3 is made up of 17 amino acids. CDR3 sequence reads: CSARDWLETANTGELFF. Written as DNA, the CDR3 is TGCAGTGCTAGAGATTGGCTGGAAACAGCGAACACCGGGGAGCTGTTTTTT.

The gene calls are TRBV19 and TRBJ2-7; TRBD2 might be the D (6 bases). Trimming shortened V by 9 bases and J by 0 bases, and 24 bases separated the two germline ends. The CDR3 totals 17 residues. Germline V gene data show CDR1 as LNHDA and CDR2 as SQIVND (reference sequence). CDR3 in DNA: TGTGCCAGCAGCTTGAACATGGGAGCGGACTACTCCTACGAGCAGTACTTC. It translates to CASSLNMGADYSYEQYF.

In its sample, this clonotype was seen a few times. V and J are TRBV5-5 and TRBJ2-7, with 7 bases that match TRBD1. From germline, CDR1 is SGHKS and CDR2 YYEKEE (reference sequence). After removal of 1 base from V and 3 bases from J, the junction contained 7 bases not matched to a gene. This CDR3 comprises 15 residues. For the CDR3, the DNA is TGTGCCAGCAGCTTGCGCCGGGGACAGAGCTACGAGCAGTACTTC. Amino acids: CASSLRRGQSYEQYF.

In its sample, this clonotype was seen many times. The V gene is TRBV25-1, the J gene TRBJ1-6; D not resolved. The CDR3 runs to 15 residues. V gave up 5 bases and J gave up 5 bases, with 13 bases separating them. Germline V gene data show CDR1 as MGHDK and CDR2 as SYGVNS. CDR3 loop: CASSPSEGDNSPLHF. Here the CDR3 DNA reads TGTGCCAGCAGTCCCTCGGAGGGCGATAATTCACCCCTCCACTTT. The full variable domain, with the rest looked up from reference TRBV25-1 and TRBJ1-6, is EADIYQTPRYLVIGTGKKITLECSQTMGHDKMYWYQQDPGMELHLIHYSYGVNSTEKGDLSSESTVSRIRTEHFPLTLESARPSHTSQYLCASSPSEGDNSPLHFGNGTRLTVT.

This clonotype was recorded many times. CDR3 in amino acids: CASRPSQGGNTIYF. Written as DNA, the CDR3 is TGTGCCAGCAGGCCTTCGCAGGGTGGAAACACCATATATTTT. The genes are TRBV14 and TRBJ1-3; possible D gene TRBD1, 5 bases. Germline-derived CDR1 and CDR2 are SGHDN and FVKESK. This CDR3 region has 14 residues. V lost 6 bases and J lost 3, with 12 bases in between. Variable domain in full (rest from reference TRBV14 and TRBJ1-3): EAGVTQFPSHSVIEKGQTVTLRCDPISGHDNLYWYRRVMGKEIKFLLHFVKESKQDESGMPNNRFLAERTGGTYSTLKVQPAELEDSGVYFCASRPSQGGNTIYFGEGSWLTVV.